The entry below describes one TCR beta chain. The sample originates from a study of blood T cell repertoires in COVID-19. Study-wide background: Samples came from the United States, Italy and Spain, spanning acute and convalescent COVID-19.

Germline V gene lookup returns CDR1 LNHDA and CDR2 SQIVND (reference sequence). CDR3 length: 14 residues. V was clipped by 6 bases and J by 4 bases, with 13 bases between them. Assay: immunoSEQ multiplex PCR; the TCRdb copy retains only in-frame clones and omits some. Among roughly 23,000 clones listed, 94% were seen once. What was sequenced was peripheral blood. The sequence came from a woman aged 45-65 years with active COVID-19. V gene TRBV19 combines with J gene TRBJ1-3, with TRBD1 as a possible D gene (6 bases). The CDR3 spells CASSKGQLGNTIYF. CDR3 in DNA: TGTGCCAGTAGCAAGGGACAACTGGGAAACACCATATATTTT.